This entry describes one T cell receptor (beta chain). Its antigen has not been determined. No quality values exist for individual bases; no much larger clone is one base distant. This record comes from a study of blood T cells in healthy people across ages (dated by TCRdb to about 2015). General notes on the study: In model experiments, roughly one uniquely barcoded TCR beta cDNA molecule per two T cells was captured by template switching. The study analyzed two additional independent replicas of 1 million unique cDNA reads from the same blood draw for two donors, one aged 18 to 29 and one aged 80 or older. Using deep sequencing normalized with unique cDNA molecular identifiers, the study measured how TCR beta repertoire diversity changes with age. To avoid experimental bias, donors of different ages were spread randomly across the sequencing lanes. The donors were divided into four age groups: young (average around 16 years), middle-aged (almost 40), aged (roughly 60) and long-lived (around 87). Study-wide findings and limitations: A strong correlation was found between observed TCR beta diversity and the percentage of naive T cells measured by flow cytometry. Compared with the aged group, more naive CD4+ T cells, fewer expanded clones and increased TCR diversity were shown by the long-lived group, suggesting age selection. Conclusive comparison of naive and antigen-experienced compartments was prevented by the profiling of bulk unsorted PBMCs. Estimates of total diversity based on one million sequenced T cells were regarded as lower bounds and as underestimates. As age increased, observed TCR beta diversity per million T cells dropped in a roughly linear way, and a significant reduction was already evident by age 40. The CMV infection status of donors was not known, potentially confounding age-related changes in expanded clonotypes.

CDR1 and CDR2 (SEHNR, FQNEAQ) derive from the germline V gene (reference sequence). Including the terminal cysteine and phenylalanine, the CDR3 comprises 15 residues. The sequence is cut down to CDR3 DNA, 45 bases in frame from base 1. Trimming removed 5 bases from V and 7 bases from J; the gene matches leave 9 bases unexplained. Systemically healthy Caucasian individuals from Russia, 39 in total and aged roughly 6 to 95 years, were included as donors. Each donor gave ten milliliters of peripheral blood, drawn into EDTA-treated Vacutainer tubes. Ficoll-Paque density-gradient centrifugation was used to isolate PBMCs, with at least 6 million obtained per sample. Total RNA was extracted from PBMCs with Trizol reagent, with at least 6 micrograms obtained per sample. For every donor, flow cytometry on a PBMC aliquot measured the percentage of naive CD45RAhigh/CD27high T cells. The library was prepared using 5' RACE. TCRdb shows the sequencer as Illumina HiSeq 2500. A second PCR of about 7 to 12 cycles was performed with a sample-barcoded 5' primer and a J-beta primer mix. Each TCR beta cDNA molecule received a unique molecular identifier from a template-switch 5' adaptor carrying 12 random nucleotides. At least 2.5 million CDR3-containing paired-end reads were obtained from each sample. First-strand cDNA synthesis was performed from all RNA using the Mint cDNA synthesis kit, with priming by a TRBC-specific oligonucleotide. All cDNA was treated with uracil-DNA glycosylase and then went through a first 18-cycle PCR with the universal primers M1SS and BC2_uni_R. The paper's data handling went like this. For normalization, 1 million high-quality reads were randomly selected from each sample, with every read carrying a distinct molecular identifier. Reads with shared molecular identifiers were discarded instead of being binned into consensus sequences. MiTCR, run with a Q25 quality threshold and the strictest error-elimination algorithm, handled CDR3 identification, clonotype clustering and error correction. A nonparametric unseen species model with Euler transformation was used to estimate lower-bound total TCR beta diversity. The public sequencing data were trimmed at Q25 with fastp and processed into clonotypes with MiXCR by TCRdb, which kept only in-frame beta chains. All rows with the same CDR3 protein become a single entry with the most common DNA and genes. The authors' filters were not applied to this entry. Counted in this sample were roughly 720,000 distinct CDR3 sequences; 40% to 65% of them appeared once. Approximately 40% of the sample rests with the top ten.

The sequence derives from a man older than 75 in good health. Material: blood. The V and J genes are TRBV7-9 and TRBJ2-1, and TRBD1 matches 9 of the central bases. The nucleotide sequence reads TGTGCCAGCAGCCTGCTCGGGACAGGGTCAAATGAGCAGTTCTTC. The resulting protein is CASSLLGTGSNEQFF.